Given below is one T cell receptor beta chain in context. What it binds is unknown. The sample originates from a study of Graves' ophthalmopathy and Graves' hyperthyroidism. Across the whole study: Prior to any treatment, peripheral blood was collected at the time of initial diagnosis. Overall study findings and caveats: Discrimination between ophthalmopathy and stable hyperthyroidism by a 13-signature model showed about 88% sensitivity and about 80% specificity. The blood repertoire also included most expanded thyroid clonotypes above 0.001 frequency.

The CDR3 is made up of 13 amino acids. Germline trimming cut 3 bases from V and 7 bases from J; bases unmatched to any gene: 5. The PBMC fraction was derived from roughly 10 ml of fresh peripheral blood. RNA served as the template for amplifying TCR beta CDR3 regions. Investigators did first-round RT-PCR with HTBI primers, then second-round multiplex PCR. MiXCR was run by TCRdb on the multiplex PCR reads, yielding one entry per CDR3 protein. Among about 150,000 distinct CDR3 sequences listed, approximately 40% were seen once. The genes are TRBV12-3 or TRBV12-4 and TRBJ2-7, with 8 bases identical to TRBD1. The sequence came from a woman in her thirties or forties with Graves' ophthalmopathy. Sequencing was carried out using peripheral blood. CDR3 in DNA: TGTGCCAGCAGTTTCCAGGGGGCGCAGGAGCAGTACTTC. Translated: CASSFQGAQEQYF.